This T cell receptor beta chain was profiled in a study of identifying expanded T cells in peripheral blood. Points from the study as a whole: Roughly two-week clone count variance significantly increased as total template count grew.

Comments on this clone: Its antigen remains unknown.

TCRdb's table, derived via immunoSEQ multiplex PCR, lists solely in-frame clones and lacks some. The top ten clones hold less than 4% of a sample with 130,000 or so clones, approximately 84% of them seen once. The V gene's germline CDR1 is SGDLS and CDR2 YYNGEE. The germline V and J ends were trimmed by 4 bases and 6 bases, with 16 bases remaining between them. The CDR3 has 14 amino acids. This sequence originates from a person between 18 and 75 years old in good health. Input material: blood. The chain employs TRBV9 and TRBJ1-2; D is undetermined. This CDR3 is CASSLDFGRDGYTF. The CDR3 DNA reads as TGTGCCAGCAGCCTTGATTTTGGACGGGATGGCTACACCTTC.